The 12 T cell receptor beta chains listed next were all sequenced from one sample in a study of blood T cell repertoires in COVID-19. Data came from immunoSEQ multiplex PCR; TCRdb stores just in-frame clones and leaves some out. The sample lists about 140,000 clones, approximately 80% occurring once. Sample: peripheral blood. The source of these receptors is a woman aged 60-70 years with acute or convalescent COVID-19.

The chain couples TRBV6-5 to TRBJ1-1; D is possibly TRBD1 (5 bases). The V end lost 7 bases, the J end lost 5 bases, and 17 bases lay between the germline ends. CDR1 is MNHEY, CDR2 SVGAGI, per germline. The CDR3 contains 14 residues. The chain's CDR3 is CASTRLGGRTEAFF. The CDR3, as DNA: TGTGCCAGCACCAGGCTGGGGGGGAGGACTGAAGCTTTCTTT.

This clone was observed a handful of times. V usage is TRBV20-1 and J usage is TRBJ2-1; maybe TRBD2 (6 bases). CDR1 and CDR2 from the germline V gene are DFQATT and SNEGSKA (reference sequence). Trimming took off 3 bases at V and 5 bases at J, with 11 bases between the two ends. The CDR3 is 13 amino acids. CDR3 in amino acids: CSASRGFDNEQFF. DNA for the CDR3: TGCAGTGCTAGTCGGGGGTTTGACAATGAGCAGTTCTTC.

The genes are TRBV14 and TRBJ2-3; TRBD1 matches 10 bases. The junction had 7 bases not matched to a gene; V was cut back by 4 bases and J by 6 bases. CDR1 and CDR2 from the germline V gene are SGHDN and FVKESK. The CDR3 has 15 amino acids. CDR3 amino acids: CASSLDRGPGDTQYF. The CDR3 coding sequence is TGTGCCAGCAGCCTAGACAGGGGGCCTGGGGATACGCAGTATTTT.

This chain joins TRBV11-2 and TRBJ1-4; 9 bases are shared with TRBD1. V was clipped by 5 bases and J by 4 bases; unmatched bases: 5. CDR3 length: 15 residues. The V gene's germline CDR1 is SGHAT and CDR2 FQNNGV. CDR3 bases: TGTGCCAGCAGCCCCGACAGGGGGGGTAATGAAAAACTGTTTTTT. Residues: CASSPDRGGNEKLFF.

This chain joins TRBV30 and TRBJ2-1; 10 bases map to TRBD2. The V gene end was trimmed by 8 bases and the J gene end by 7 bases; junction bases not matched to a gene: 8. CDR3 length: 13 amino acids. CDR1 is GTSNPN, CDR2 SVGIG, per germline (reference sequence). The CDR3 sequence is CARTSGIRNEQFF. The CDR3 bases are TGTGCCAGAACTAGCGGGATTCGGAATGAGCAGTTCTTC.

This clone was recorded a few times. The chain is built from TRBV15 and TRBJ2-1; D ambiguous. Germline CDR1 is LNHNV and CDR2 is YYDKDF (reference sequence). The CDR3 runs 16 residues. The ends were cut back, 0 bases at V and 3 bases at J, with 12 bases in the middle. In DNA, the CDR3 is TGTGCCACCAGCAGAGAGCGGCAGAACCTCTACAATGAGCAGTTCTTC. Translated, it gives CATSRERQNLYNEQFF.

This chain links TRBV14 with TRBJ2-7; no clear D. The germline V gene encodes CDR1 SGHDN and CDR2 FVKESK. V was clipped by 2 bases and J by 6 bases, with 8 bases between them. The CDR3 has 12 residues. This CDR3 is CASSQQDIEQYF. CDR3 nucleotide sequence: TGTGCCAGCAGCCAACAGGATATCGAGCAGTACTTC.

J is TRBJ2-3 and V is TRBV5-1; 7 bases map to TRBD1. This CDR3 spans 14 amino acids. In germline, CDR1 is SGHRS, CDR2 YFSETQ. Trimming took 2 bases from V and 7 from J; bases not matched to a gene: 7. The CDR3 DNA reads TGCGCCAGCAGCTTAGAGGGGGCGGCGAATACGCAGTATTTT. It specifies CASSLEGAANTQYF.

The J gene is TRBJ1-2, the V gene TRBV5-4; no reliable D call. CDR3 size: 15 residues. V was pared by 0 bases and J by 1 base, with 10 bases between. Germline V gene sequence: CDR1 SGHNT, CDR2 YYREEE (reference sequence). The CDR3: CASSLGQQVNYGYTF. DNA for the CDR3: TGTGCCAGCAGCTTGGGGCAGCAGGTTAACTATGGCTACACCTTC.

Written as DNA, the CDR3 is TGTGCCAGCAGCTTGCGGGACGGACAGCCCCAGCATTTT. Protein product: CASSLRDGQPQHF. The chain has TRBV7-2 and TRBJ1-5, with a tentative D call TRBD1 (5 bases). This CDR3 region has 13 residues. V lost 3 bases and J 7 bases, leaving 10 bases between the germline ends. CDR1 and CDR2 (germline): SGHTA, FQGNSA.

The rearrangement uses TRBV4-2 and TRBJ2-5; tentative D call: TRBD1 (6 bases). The CDR3 loop spans 14 amino acids. The germline V gene has CDR1 LGHNA and CDR2 YNFKEQ. Trimming pared 1 base from V and 5 bases from J, leaving 11 bases between. The CDR3 loop is CASSQGGDMETQYF. The CDR3 nucleotides read TGTGCCAGCAGCCAAGGAGGGGACATGGAGACCCAGTACTTC.

V gene TRBV5-1 combines with J gene TRBJ2-2, with a tentative D call TRBD2 (5 bases). The germline V gene encodes CDR1 SGHRS and CDR2 YFSETQ. This CDR3 has 14 amino acids. Trimming took off 4 bases at V and 7 bases at J, with 14 bases between the two ends. The CDR3 sequence is CASSEGGSRGELFF. In DNA, the CDR3 is TGCGCCAGCAGCGAAGGTGGGAGCCGCGGGGAGCTGTTTTTT.